The 10 T cell receptor beta chains given below trace back to one sample, sequenced in a study of T cell repertoires in cytomegalovirus infection. TCRdb called the reads again in MiXCR, with one record for every CDR3 protein. The repertoire holds about 160,000 distinct CDR3 sequences, with 15% to 20% as singletons. Material: CD8+ T cells from PBMCs. Every receptor here comes from a human donor in good health (CMV status not recorded). Some clones in this sample may be carry-over from other donors' samples.

The CDR3 is CASSISAGANVLTF. As DNA, the CDR3 is TGTGCCAGTAGTATTTCCGCTGGGGCCAACGTCCTGACTTTC. V and J are TRBV19 and TRBJ2-6; D ambiguous. The CDR3 contains 14 residues. Trimming stripped 3 bases from V and 2 bases from J, with 5 bases between. The germline V gene encodes CDR1 LNHDA and CDR2 SQIVND (reference sequence).

The rearrangement joins TRBV7-2 to TRBJ1-5, with 7 bases aligning to TRBD1. The junction had 8 bases not matched to a gene; V was cut back by 6 bases and J by 0 bases. CDR3 length equals 16 residues. CDR1 and CDR2 from the germline V gene are SGHTA and FQGNSA. The CDR3 nucleotides are TGTGCCAGCAGTCCCACAGGGGCTTATAGCAATCAGCCCCAGCATTTT. Amino acid sequence: CASSPTGAYSNQPQHF.

This clonotype was observed many times. The V call is TRBV6-2 or TRBV6-3, the J call TRBJ2-3; D is possibly TRBD2 (6 bases). The CDR3 covers 15 residues. The germline V gene has CDR1 MNHEY and CDR2 SVGEGT. Trimming shortened V by 2 bases and J by 5 bases, and 14 bases separated the two germline ends. CDR3 DNA sequence: TGTGCCAGCAGTTACAAACTAGCCGAGGGAGATACGCAGTATTTT. Encoded protein: CASSYKLAEGDTQYF.

This clonotype showed up just a few times. The V call is TRBV29-1, the J call TRBJ1-1; D gene unclear. Deletions cut 6 bases from V and 1 base from J, with 6 bases between. Germline V lookup: CDR1 SQVTM, CDR2 ANQGSEA. The CDR3 extends over 11 amino acids. The chain's CDR3 is CSVQRNTEAFF. The CDR3, as DNA: TGCAGCGTGCAGAGGAACACTGAAGCTTTCTTT.

V gene TRBV6-2 or TRBV6-3 combines with J gene TRBJ1-2; D gene uncertain. Germline assignment: CDR1 MNHEY and CDR2 SVGEGT. This CDR3 spans 15 amino acids. V was cut by 6 bases and J by 5 bases, with 19 bases left in between. The CDR3 DNA sequence: TGTGCCAGCAGCCCCTCCCGGACGGTTCCATATGGCTACACCTTC. Its protein is CASSPSRTVPYGYTF.

The chain employs TRBV7-2 and TRBJ2-1; a weak D match, TRBD1 (6 bases). V lost 5 bases, J lost 7 bases, and 12 bases lay in between. Germline CDR1 SGHTA, CDR2 FQGNSA. This CDR3 has 13 residues. The CDR3 loop is CASSQGFGNEQFF. CDR3 sequence (DNA): TGTGCCAGCAGCCAGGGGTTTGGGAATGAGCAGTTCTTC.

This clonotype was observed a few times. The rearrangement links TRBV7-9 to TRBJ1-1; 9 nucleotides line up with TRBD1. V lost 4 bases to trimming and J lost 0 bases; unmatched junction nucleotides: 9. CDR3 length: 17 amino acids. Germline CDR1 is SEHNR and CDR2 is FQNEAQ (reference sequence). CDR3 residues: CASSYPGQGGMNTEAFF. DNA of the CDR3: TGTGCCAGCAGCTACCCGGGACAGGGAGGAATGAACACTGAAGCTTTCTTT.

The J gene is TRBJ1-1, the V gene TRBV6-2 or TRBV6-3; no clear D. CDR1 is MNHEY, CDR2 SVGEGT, per germline. The CDR3 has 14 amino acids. V dropped 0 bases and J dropped 5 bases, with 10 bases sitting between them. CDR3 in DNA: TGTGCCAGCAGTTACTCGAAATGGGAGACTGAAGCTTTCTTT. Its translation: CASSYSKWETEAFF.

V and J are TRBV27 and TRBJ2-1; D may match TRBD1 or TRBD2 (5 bases each). The CDR3 is made up of 14 amino acids. V lost 5 bases and J lost 4, with 12 bases in between. The V gene's germline CDR1 is MNHEY and CDR2 SMNVEV (reference sequence). The DNA for the CDR3 is TGTGCCAGCAGTGTTGGGACCGCGTACAATGAGCAGTTCTTC. The encoded protein is CASSVGTAYNEQFF.

This clonotype turned up a few times. V usage is TRBV12-3 or TRBV12-4 and J usage is TRBJ1-6, with D uncertain. This CDR3 contains 15 residues. V was trimmed by 2 bases and J by 6 bases, leaving 11 bases between them. CDR3: CASSLSGNLNSPLHF. Written as DNA, the CDR3 is TGTGCCAGCAGTTTAAGTGGGAATCTTAATTCACCCCTCCACTTT.